This passage covers 10 T cell receptor beta chains from one sample sequenced in a study of T-cell reconstitution after alpha-beta-depleted transplantation in children. Preparation of the TCRbeta library was carried out with unique molecular identifiers. TCRdb re-called the PCR reads with MiXCR, one entry per CDR3 protein. In the table there are around 190,000 distinct CDR3 sequences, 5.5% to 7% of which are singletons. The input for sequencing was PBMCs, taken before TCRalphabeta/CD19-depleted stem cell transplant. Receptors were obtained from a boy younger than 10 with acute lymphoblastic leukemia, due to receive a stem cell transplant.

This clonotype was recorded many times. The J gene is TRBJ2-3, the V gene TRBV20-1; 9 bases are a match to TRBD2. The J segment lost 5 bases and the V segment lost 0 bases, leaving 24 bases of the junction unmatched. CDR1 DFQATT and CDR2 SNEGSKA come from the germline V gene (reference sequence). This CDR3 is built from 21 residues. CDR3 DNA sequence: TGCAGTGCTAGAGAGGTGGTCTTGCGGCGGGGGGGCCACCTAGATTTAGATACGCAGTATTTT. Amino acid sequence: CSAREVVLRRGGHLDLDTQYF.

This clonotype was counted a few times. The chain's CDR3 is CASSSLPPEGQPQHF. The CDR3 nucleotides read TGTGCCAGCAGTTCGTTACCCCCGGAGGGACAGCCCCAGCATTTT. The chain uses TRBV28 and TRBJ1-5; D is ambiguous. Trimming took off 4 bases at V and 7 bases at J, with 17 bases between the two ends. The germline V gene encodes CDR1 MDHEN and CDR2 SYDVKM. The CDR3 has 15 residues. The full variable domain, in which reference TRBV28 and TRBJ1-5 provide the parts outside the CDR3, is DVKVTQSSRYLVKRTGEKVFLECVQDMDHENMFWYRQDPGLGLRLIYFSYDVKMKEKGDIPEGYSVSREKKERFSLILESASTNQTSMYLCASSSLPPEGQPQHFGDGTRLSIL.

The V gene is TRBV7-3, the J gene TRBJ2-1, with D possibly called TRBD1 or TRBD2 (5 bases each). Per germline, CDR1 SGHTA and CDR2 FQGTGA. Between the trimmed V and J ends, which lost 2 bases and 9 bases, there was a span of 5 bases. The CDR3 totals 11 residues. The CDR3: CASSLGTEQFF. The CDR3 nucleotides read TGTGCCAGCAGCTTAGGGACTGAGCAGTTCTTC. Full variable domain (remainder filled in from reference TRBV7-3 and TRBJ2-1): GAGVSQTPSNKVTEKGKYVELRCDPISGHTALYWYRQSLGQGPEFLIYFQGTGAADDSGLPNDRFFAVRPEGSVSTLKIQRTERGDSAVYLCASSLGTEQFFGPGTRLTVL.

The V gene is TRBV5-1, the J gene TRBJ2-7; D is tentatively TRBD1 or TRBD2 (5 bases each). The CDR3 totals 17 residues. CDR1 is SGHRS, CDR2 YFSETQ, per germline. With 1 base removed from V and 5 bases from J, the gap between germline ends came to 22 bases. The CDR3 bases are TGCGCCAGCAGCTTGAGGGACGCGACACGGGGTCCCCACGAGCAGTACTTC. Its translation: CASSLRDATRGPHEQYF. The entire variable domain, with the rest obtained from reference TRBV5-1 and TRBJ2-7, is as follows: KAGVTQTPRYLIKTRGQQVTLSCSPISGHRSVSWYQQTPGQGLQFLFEYFSETQRNKGNFPGRFSGRQFSNSRSEMNVSTLELGDSALYLCASSLRDATRGPHEQYFGPGTRLTVT.

This clonotype appeared many times. The chain has TRBV6-1 and TRBJ2-7; 7 bases are a match to TRBD1. This CDR3 contains 16 residues. Trimming cost V 8 bases and J 4 bases; bases outside gene matches: 17. From germline, CDR1 is MNHNS and CDR2 SASEGT. The CDR3 loop reads CASHTPTGPRAYEQYF. In DNA, the CDR3 is TGTGCCAGCCATACGCCGACAGGGCCAAGGGCATACGAGCAGTACTTC.

This clonotype came up once. The gene calls are TRBV7-8 and TRBJ2-2, with D perhaps matching TRBD1 or TRBD2 (5 bases each). The V gene's germline CDR1 is SGHVS and CDR2 FQNEAQ. The CDR3 length is 18 residues. V was trimmed by 2 bases and J by 5 bases, leaving 21 bases between them. The CDR3 DNA reads as TGTGCCAGCAGCTTAATGGGCCCCGGGACCTTAGGGACCGGGGAGCTGTTTTTT. Translation: CASSLMGPGTLGTGELFF. Supplemented by reference TRBV7-8 and TRBJ2-2, the full variable domain reads GAGVSQSPRYKVAKRGQDVALRCDPISGHVSLFWYQQALGQGPEFLTYFQNEAQLDKSGLPSDRFFAERPEGSVSTLKIQRTQQEDSAVYLCASSLMGPGTLGTGELFFGEGSRLTVL.

V is TRBV28 and J is TRBJ1-2; TRBD1 agrees at 7 bases. The V gene end was trimmed by 6 bases and the J gene end by 7 bases; junction bases not matched to a gene: 14. Germline V gene lookup returns CDR1 MDHEN and CDR2 SYDVKM. The CDR3 has 15 amino acids. The CDR3 spells CASRTRQGLSPGYTF. The DNA for the CDR3 is TGTGCCAGCAGGACCCGACAGGGTCTCTCTCCTGGCTACACCTTC.

This clonotype was detected ten times or more. This chain links TRBV28 with TRBJ2-7; 7 bases line up with TRBD1. The germline V gene has CDR1 MDHEN and CDR2 SYDVKM. The CDR3 sequence is 14 residues long. J gave up 1 base and V 6 bases, and 6 bases lay outside the gene matches. In nucleotides, the CDR3 is TGTGCCAGCAGAAACCGGGACAGTTCCTACGAGCAGTACTTC. As protein: CASRNRDSSYEQYF.

V gene TRBV7-9 combines with J gene TRBJ2-7; D is unclear. The CDR3 spans 15 residues. In germline, CDR1 is SEHNR, CDR2 FQNEAQ (reference sequence). Trimming took 5 bases from V and 3 from J, leaving 17 bases between them. The DNA for the CDR3 is TGTGCCAGCAGCCTGGCGCAGGCCCCGAGCTACGAGCAGTACTTC. It encodes CASSLAQAPSYEQYF.

This clonotype was recorded at least ten times. The rearrangement joins TRBV29-1 to TRBJ1-4; D possibly corresponds to TRBD1 (5 bases). The germline V gene encodes CDR1 SQVTM and CDR2 ANQGSEA. The CDR3 contains 13 residues. Trimming shortened V by 3 bases and J by 8 bases, and 13 bases separated the two germline ends. CDR3 nucleotide sequence: TGCAGCGTTGAGCCCCCGGGGCGCGAAAAACTGTTTTTT. Its translation is CSVEPPGREKLFF.